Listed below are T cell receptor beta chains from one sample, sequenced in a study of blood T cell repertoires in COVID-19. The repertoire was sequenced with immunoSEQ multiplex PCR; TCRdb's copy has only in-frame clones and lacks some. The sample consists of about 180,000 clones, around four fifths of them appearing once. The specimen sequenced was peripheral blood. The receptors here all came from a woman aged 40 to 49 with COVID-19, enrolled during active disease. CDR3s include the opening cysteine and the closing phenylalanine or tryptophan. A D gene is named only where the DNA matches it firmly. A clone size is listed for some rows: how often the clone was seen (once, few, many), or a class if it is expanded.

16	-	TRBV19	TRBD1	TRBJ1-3	TGTGCCAGTAGTTCGTCCAGGGGGCTAGACGGAAACACCATATATTTT	CASSSSRGLDGNTIYF
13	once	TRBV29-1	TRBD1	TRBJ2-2	TGCAGCGGCCAGAGACAGGGGACCGGGGAGCTGTTTTTT	CSGQRQGTGELFF
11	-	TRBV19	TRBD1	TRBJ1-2	TGTGCCAGCATGACAGGGGCCGGCTACACCTTC	CASMTGAGYTF
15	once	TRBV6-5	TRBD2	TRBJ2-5	TGTGCCAGCAGTTGGGGGGGTACACTCCAAGAGACCCAGTACTTC	CASSWGGTLQETQYF
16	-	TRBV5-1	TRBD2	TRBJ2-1	TGCGCCAGCAGCTTGGACTTGGGCGGGAGGGCCAATGAGCAGTTCTTC	CASSLDLGGRANEQFF
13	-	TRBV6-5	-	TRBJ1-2	TGTGCCAGCAGCCACGACAGAACCTATGGCTACACCTTC	CASSHDRTYGYTF
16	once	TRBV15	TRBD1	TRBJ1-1	TGTGCCACCAGCCGTCGGACAGGGCCACTGAACACTGAAGCTTTCTTT	CATSRRTGPLNTEAFF
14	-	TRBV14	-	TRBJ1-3	TGTGCCAGCAGCCACAGGGGATTCGGAAACACCATATATTTT	CASSHRGFGNTIYF
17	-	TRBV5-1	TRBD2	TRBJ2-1	TGCGCCAGCAGCTCCTCAGCCCCTAGCGGGGGGGCAAATGAGCAGTTCTTC	CASSSSAPSGGANEQFF
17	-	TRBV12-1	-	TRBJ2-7	TGTGCCAGCAGCAGGGAGACGCCGGGACAGACCTCCTACGAGCAGTACTTC	CASSRETPGQTSYEQYF
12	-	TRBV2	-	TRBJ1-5	TGTGCCAGCACTCGCGGGGATAAGCCCCAGCATTTT	CASTRGDKPQHF
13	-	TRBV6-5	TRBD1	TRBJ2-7	TGTGCCAGCCTCCCGCGGACAGGGGGTGGGCAGTACTTC	CASLPRTGGGQYF
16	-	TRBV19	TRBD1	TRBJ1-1	TGTGCCAGTAAGACCAGGGGGCAGACTCCGAACACTGAAGCTTTCTTT	CASKTRGQTPNTEAFF
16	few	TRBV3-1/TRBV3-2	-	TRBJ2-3	TGTGCCAGCAGCCAAGTTGGGGGCAGGGTACCAGATACGCAGTATTTT	CASSQVGGRVPDTQYF
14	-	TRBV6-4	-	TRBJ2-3	TGTGCCAGCAGTGCCAAAGACTTCACAGATACGCAGTATTTT	CASSAKDFTDTQYF
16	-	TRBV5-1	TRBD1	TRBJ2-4	TGCGCCAGCAGCTACCGGGACAGGGTAGCCAAAAACATTCAGTACTTC	CASSYRDRVAKNIQYF
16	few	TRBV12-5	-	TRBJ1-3	TGTGCTAGTGGTTTGAACAGGGTTTTTCCTGGAAACACCATATATTTT	CASGLNRVFPGNTIYF
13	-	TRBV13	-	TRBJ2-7	TGTGCCAGCAGCGTAGTTAGCTCCTACGAGCAGTACTTC	CASSVVSSYEQYF
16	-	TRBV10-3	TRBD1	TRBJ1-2	TGTGCCATCAGTGAACCCGGGACAGGGGGGTCCTATGGCTACACCTTC	CAISEPGTGGSYGYTF
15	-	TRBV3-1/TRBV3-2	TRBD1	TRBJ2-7	TGTGCCAGCAGCCGGCCCGGGACAGTAGACTACGAGCAGTACTTC	CASSRPGTVDYEQYF
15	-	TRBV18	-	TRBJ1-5	TGTGCCAGCTCAACCAATACAGGTAGCAATCAGCCCCAGCATTTT	CASSTNTGSNQPQHF
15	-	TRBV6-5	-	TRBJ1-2	TGTGCCAGCAGTTCCGCGGGGGCCGCCGTCTATGGCTACACCTTC	CASSSAGAAVYGYTF
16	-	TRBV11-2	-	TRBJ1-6	TGTGCCAGCAGCTTAGTTATCAGACAGCCCAATTCACCCCTCCACTTT	CASSLVIRQPNSPLHF
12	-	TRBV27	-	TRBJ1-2	TGTGCCAGTTTCACAGGGCACTATGGCTACACCTTC	CASFTGHYGYTF
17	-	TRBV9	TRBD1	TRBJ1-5	TGTGCCAGCAGCGTACAGCCGGGACAGGGCCTTAATCAGCCCCAGCATTTT	CASSVQPGQGLNQPQHF
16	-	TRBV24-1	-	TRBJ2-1	TGTGCCACCAGTTCTGGGGCGGGGAGAACCTACAATGAGCAGTTCTTC	CATSSGAGRTYNEQFF
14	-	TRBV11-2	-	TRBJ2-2	TGTGCCAGCAGCGCCGGCGGCTACACCGGGGAGCTGTTTTTT	CASSAGGYTGELFF
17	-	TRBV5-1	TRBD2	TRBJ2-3	TGCGCCAGCAGCTTGGGGTTAGCGGGATTAGGCACAGATACGCAGTATTTT	CASSLGLAGLGTDTQYF
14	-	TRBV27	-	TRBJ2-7	TGTGCCAGCAGTTGGGGCTTAGGGGGCTACGAGCAGTACTTC	CASSWGLGGYEQYF
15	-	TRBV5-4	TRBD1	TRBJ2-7	TGTGCCAGCAGCCCAGGCAGGACAGGGGCCTACGAGCAGTACTTC	CASSPGRTGAYEQYF
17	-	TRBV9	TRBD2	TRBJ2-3	TGTGCCAGCAGCGTAGACGGGGGAGGGTCTTTGACAGATACGCAGTATTTT	CASSVDGGGSLTDTQYF
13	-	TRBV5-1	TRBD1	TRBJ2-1	TGCGCCAGCAGCTTTGGGACAGGGGGCGAGCAGTTCTTC	CASSFGTGGEQFF
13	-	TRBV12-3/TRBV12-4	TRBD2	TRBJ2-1	TGTGCCAGCAGTGCCTCCGGGACTAGGTATCAGTTCTTC	CASSASGTRYQFF
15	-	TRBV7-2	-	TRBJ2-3	TGTGCCAGCAGCTTAGGCGGTGCGTCTAGCCTTACGCAGTATTTT	CASSLGGASSLTQYF
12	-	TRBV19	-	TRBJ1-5	TGTGCCAGTAGTCTGACGACACGGCCCCAGCATTTT	CASSLTTRPQHF